This is a list of T cell receptor beta chains from one sample in a study of vaccination effects on CD4 cells after COVID-19. No cognate antigen is known for these TCRs. Data came from immunoSEQ multiplex PCR; TCRdb stores just in-frame clones and leaves some out. In the table there are over 50,000 clones, 80% to 90% of which are singletons. Sequencing used CD4+ T cells from PBMCs cultured with HCoV-229E spike peptides, obtained before COVID-19 vaccination. The receptors originated from a human donor who received a COVID-19 vaccine. Each CDR3 is given with its conserved first and last residue. D genes are given only for firm matches. Rows may omit the clone size; those that give it use once, few, many or a size class.

v_gene: TRBV6-2/TRBV6-3
abundance: once
j_gene: TRBJ2-5
d_gene: .
CDR3nt: TGTGCCAGCAGTTACGCGGCAGGGAAAGAGACCCAGTACTTC
CDR3aa: CASSYAAGKETQYF

v_gene: TRBV19
abundance: few
j_gene: TRBJ1-2
d_gene: TRBD1
CDR3nt: TGTGCCAGTAGTACGACAGGGGTTTCATACTATGGCTACACCTTC
CDR3aa: CASSTTGVSYYGYTF

v_gene: TRBV7-2
abundance: few
j_gene: TRBJ2-1
d_gene: .
CDR3nt: TGTGCCAGCAGCTTTGGTCCGAGCTCCTACAATGAGCAGTTCTTC
CDR3aa: CASSFGPSSYNEQFF

v_gene: TRBV29-1
abundance: .
j_gene: TRBJ1-2
d_gene: .
CDR3nt: TGCAGCGTTGAACTGGGCCCGGGGAGTGGCTACACCTTC
CDR3aa: CSVELGPGSGYTF

v_gene: TRBV19
abundance: .
j_gene: TRBJ2-2
d_gene: .
CDR3nt: TGTGCCAGTAGTATGGGGTTCGCGAACACCGGGGAGCTGTTTTTT
CDR3aa: CASSMGFANTGELFF

v_gene: TRBV5-5
abundance: .
j_gene: TRBJ2-5
d_gene: TRBD1
CDR3nt: TGTGCCAGCAGCCTAGGGGGCGAAGAGACCCAGTACTTC
CDR3aa: CASSLGGEETQYF

v_gene: TRBV18
abundance: few
j_gene: TRBJ1-1
d_gene: .
CDR3nt: TGTGCCAGCTCACCAGGGGTCAGGGGCACTGAAGCTTTCTTT
CDR3aa: CASSPGVRGTEAFF

v_gene: TRBV12-5
abundance: .
j_gene: TRBJ2-6
d_gene: TRBD2
CDR3nt: TGTGCTAGTGGTCCGGCGGGGGGGGCCAATGGGGCCAACGTCCTGACTTTC
CDR3aa: CASGPAGGANGANVLTF

v_gene: TRBV3-1/TRBV3-2
abundance: .
j_gene: TRBJ1-2
d_gene: .
CDR3nt: TGTGCCAGCAGCCAAGCACAGGGAAGGGGCTACACCTTC
CDR3aa: CASSQAQGRGYTF

v_gene: TRBV4-1
abundance: once
j_gene: TRBJ2-1
d_gene: TRBD2
CDR3nt: TGCGCCAGCAGCCACAACAAAGGGGGTAGCGGGGGGGCCTTCTCCTACAATGAGCAGTTCTTC
CDR3aa: CASSHNKGGSGGAFSYNEQFF

v_gene: TRBV19
abundance: few
j_gene: TRBJ1-1
d_gene: .
CDR3nt: TGTGCCAGTAGTGGAGGGGCAAGAGAGACTGAAGCTTTCTTT
CDR3aa: CASSGGARETEAFF

v_gene: TRBV6-5
abundance: .
j_gene: TRBJ1-2
d_gene: .
CDR3nt: TGTGCCAGCAGTTACGTTTGGGGTGACTATGGCTACACCTTC
CDR3aa: CASSYVWGDYGYTF

v_gene: TRBV6-5
abundance: .
j_gene: TRBJ2-2
d_gene: TRBD2
CDR3nt: TGTGCCAGCAGTCGGGGGGGCTCGAACACCGGGGAGCTGTTTTTT
CDR3aa: CASSRGGSNTGELFF

v_gene: TRBV13
abundance: .
j_gene: TRBJ1-2
d_gene: TRBD1
CDR3nt: TGTGCCAGCAGCCTCTACTCCGGGACAGGGTATGGCTACACCTTC
CDR3aa: CASSLYSGTGYGYTF

v_gene: TRBV5-1
abundance: .
j_gene: TRBJ1-2
d_gene: TRBD1
CDR3nt: TGCGCCAGCAGCCTAGGGGGCGACTATGGCTACACCTTC
CDR3aa: CASSLGGDYGYTF

v_gene: TRBV2
abundance: few
j_gene: TRBJ1-6
d_gene: .
CDR3nt: TGTGCCAGCAGCTACAGGGAATTTGATTATTCACCCCTCCACTTT
CDR3aa: CASSYREFDYSPLHF

v_gene: TRBV12-3/TRBV12-4
abundance: once
j_gene: TRBJ1-2
d_gene: .
CDR3nt: TGTGCCAGCAGCCGGACAGCCGGCTACACCTTC
CDR3aa: CASSRTAGYTF

v_gene: TRBV18
abundance: .
j_gene: TRBJ2-1
d_gene: .
CDR3nt: TGTGCCAGCTCACCGGACAGCTACAATGAGCAGTTCTTC
CDR3aa: CASSPDSYNEQFF

v_gene: TRBV7-9
abundance: .
j_gene: TRBJ2-5
d_gene: TRBD1
CDR3nt: TGTGCCAGCAGCTTAGACAGGGGAGAGACCCAGTACTTC
CDR3aa: CASSLDRGETQYF

v_gene: TRBV5-1
abundance: once
j_gene: TRBJ1-2
d_gene: .
CDR3nt: TGCGCCAGCAGCTTGGTTTCGGGAGAGCCCTATGGCTACACCTTC
CDR3aa: CASSLVSGEPYGYTF

v_gene: TRBV10-3
abundance: .
j_gene: TRBJ2-2
d_gene: TRBD2
CDR3nt: TGTGCCATCAGTGGGACTAGCGGGGGAGCCGGGGAGCTGTTTTTT
CDR3aa: CAISGTSGGAGELFF

v_gene: TRBV19
abundance: .
j_gene: TRBJ2-3
d_gene: .
CDR3nt: TGTGCCAGTAGTCGTCGCGGGGCTGTGTTAACAGATACGCAGTATTTT
CDR3aa: CASSRRGAVLTDTQYF

v_gene: TRBV3-1/TRBV3-2
abundance: once
j_gene: TRBJ2-5
d_gene: TRBD1
CDR3nt: TGTGCCAGCAGCCGGGACAGGGCCTCACAAGAGACCCAGTACTTC
CDR3aa: CASSRDRASQETQYF

v_gene: TRBV6-2/TRBV6-3
abundance: .
j_gene: TRBJ2-5
d_gene: .
CDR3nt: TGTGCCAGCAGTTCCCCTCCCGGACAAGAGACCCAGTACTTC
CDR3aa: CASSSPPGQETQYF

v_gene: TRBV19
abundance: once
j_gene: TRBJ2-1
d_gene: TRBD1
CDR3nt: TGTGCCAGTAGTAGCACCGGGACAGGGGGACGGGAGCAGTTCTTC
CDR3aa: CASSSTGTGGREQFF

v_gene: TRBV6-4
abundance: .
j_gene: TRBJ1-2
d_gene: .
CDR3nt: TGTGCCAGCAGTGAGGGCTATGGCTACACCTTC
CDR3aa: CASSEGYGYTF

v_gene: TRBV9
abundance: .
j_gene: TRBJ2-1
d_gene: TRBD2
CDR3nt: TGTGCCAGCAGCCTTCGAAGCGGGGGCCAGAGGAATGAGCAGTTCTTC
CDR3aa: CASSLRSGGQRNEQFF

v_gene: TRBV19
abundance: .
j_gene: TRBJ2-3
d_gene: TRBD1
CDR3nt: TGTGCCAGTAGTTCAACAAGAGGACAGGGGAGCACAGATACGCAGTATTTT
CDR3aa: CASSSTRGQGSTDTQYF

v_gene: TRBV3-1/TRBV3-2
abundance: .
j_gene: TRBJ2-2
d_gene: .
CDR3nt: TGTGCCAGCAGCCTAAGCACACCGAACACCGGGGAGCTGTTTTTT
CDR3aa: CASSLSTPNTGELFF

v_gene: TRBV6-2/TRBV6-3
abundance: few
j_gene: TRBJ1-1
d_gene: .
CDR3nt: TGTGCCAGCAGTTACTCGAGGCTGGTACTGGGGACTGAAGCTTTCTTT
CDR3aa: CASSYSRLVLGTEAFF

v_gene: TRBV6-2/TRBV6-3
abundance: .
j_gene: TRBJ2-5
d_gene: .
CDR3nt: TGTGCCAGCAGTAACCAGGGGACCCAGTACTTC
CDR3aa: CASSNQGTQYF

v_gene: TRBV30
abundance: .
j_gene: TRBJ1-6
d_gene: TRBD1
CDR3nt: TGTGCCTGGGACAGGGGCCTCGGCCGGGACTATAATTCACCCCTCCACTTT
CDR3aa: CAWDRGLGRDYNSPLHF

v_gene: TRBV9
abundance: .
j_gene: TRBJ2-2
d_gene: .
CDR3nt: TGTGCCAGCAGCGTAAGACCTTCGGGAGCGAACACCGGGGAGCTGTTTTTT
CDR3aa: CASSVRPSGANTGELFF

v_gene: TRBV11-3
abundance: .
j_gene: TRBJ2-2
d_gene: TRBD1
CDR3nt: TGTGCCAGCAGCTTGTTAGGGGGCGCTTACGGGGAGCTGTTTTTT
CDR3aa: CASSLLGGAYGELFF

v_gene: TRBV14
abundance: .
j_gene: TRBJ1-5
d_gene: .
CDR3nt: TGTGCCAGCAGCCGAAGCGGGGGTTGGCCCCAGCATTTT
CDR3aa: CASSRSGGWPQHF

v_gene: TRBV29-1
abundance: .
j_gene: TRBJ2-1
d_gene: .
CDR3nt: TGCAGCGTTGACAGGGGGACTTACAATGAGCAGTTCTTC
CDR3aa: CSVDRGTYNEQFF

v_gene: TRBV4-2
abundance: .
j_gene: TRBJ2-5
d_gene: TRBD2
CDR3nt: TGTGCCAGCAGCTCGCGGGGGGCCCAGTACTTC
CDR3aa: CASSSRGAQYF

v_gene: TRBV7-3
abundance: .
j_gene: TRBJ1-6
d_gene: .
CDR3nt: TGTGCCAGCAGCTTAGGCCAGGGATCGAGTTCACCCCTCCACTTT
CDR3aa: CASSLGQGSSSPLHF

v_gene: TRBV5-1
abundance: .
j_gene: TRBJ1-4
d_gene: .
CDR3nt: TGCGCCAGCAGCTTGACAAGAGCAACTAATGAAAAACTGTTTTTT
CDR3aa: CASSLTRATNEKLFF

v_gene: TRBV29-1
abundance: .
j_gene: TRBJ1-2
d_gene: TRBD1
CDR3nt: TGCAGCGTCGACAGGGGTGCCGGCTACACCTTC
CDR3aa: CSVDRGAGYTF

v_gene: TRBV4-1
abundance: .
j_gene: TRBJ2-5
d_gene: .
CDR3nt: TGCGCCAGCAGCCAAGGAGTCGCAGGGTCCCAAGAGACCCAGTACTTC
CDR3aa: CASSQGVAGSQETQYF